This record looks at one TCR beta chain sequence and its context. The source of the sample is a study of technical replicates of blood from a few donors. Germline loops: CDR1 SEHNR, CDR2 FQNEAQ (reference sequence). Trimming took off 3 bases at V and 3 bases at J, with 9 bases between the two ends. The CDR3 sequence is 14 residues long. Sequencing was performed with immunoSEQ multiplex PCR; in TCRdb, only in-frame clones are kept and a portion is missing. The sample holds just over 70,000 clones; roughly 94% are singletons and the top ten take roughly 0.37%. This rearrangement joins TRBV7-9 to TRBJ1-5, with a weak D call TRBD1 (6 bases). Sequencing was done on a sample of T cells isolated from PBMCs. This clonotype was sampled from a human donor in good health. The CDR3 nucleotides read TGTGCCAGCAGCTTTTCAGGGGACAATCAGCCCCAGCATTTT. Its protein product is CASSFSGDNQPQHF.